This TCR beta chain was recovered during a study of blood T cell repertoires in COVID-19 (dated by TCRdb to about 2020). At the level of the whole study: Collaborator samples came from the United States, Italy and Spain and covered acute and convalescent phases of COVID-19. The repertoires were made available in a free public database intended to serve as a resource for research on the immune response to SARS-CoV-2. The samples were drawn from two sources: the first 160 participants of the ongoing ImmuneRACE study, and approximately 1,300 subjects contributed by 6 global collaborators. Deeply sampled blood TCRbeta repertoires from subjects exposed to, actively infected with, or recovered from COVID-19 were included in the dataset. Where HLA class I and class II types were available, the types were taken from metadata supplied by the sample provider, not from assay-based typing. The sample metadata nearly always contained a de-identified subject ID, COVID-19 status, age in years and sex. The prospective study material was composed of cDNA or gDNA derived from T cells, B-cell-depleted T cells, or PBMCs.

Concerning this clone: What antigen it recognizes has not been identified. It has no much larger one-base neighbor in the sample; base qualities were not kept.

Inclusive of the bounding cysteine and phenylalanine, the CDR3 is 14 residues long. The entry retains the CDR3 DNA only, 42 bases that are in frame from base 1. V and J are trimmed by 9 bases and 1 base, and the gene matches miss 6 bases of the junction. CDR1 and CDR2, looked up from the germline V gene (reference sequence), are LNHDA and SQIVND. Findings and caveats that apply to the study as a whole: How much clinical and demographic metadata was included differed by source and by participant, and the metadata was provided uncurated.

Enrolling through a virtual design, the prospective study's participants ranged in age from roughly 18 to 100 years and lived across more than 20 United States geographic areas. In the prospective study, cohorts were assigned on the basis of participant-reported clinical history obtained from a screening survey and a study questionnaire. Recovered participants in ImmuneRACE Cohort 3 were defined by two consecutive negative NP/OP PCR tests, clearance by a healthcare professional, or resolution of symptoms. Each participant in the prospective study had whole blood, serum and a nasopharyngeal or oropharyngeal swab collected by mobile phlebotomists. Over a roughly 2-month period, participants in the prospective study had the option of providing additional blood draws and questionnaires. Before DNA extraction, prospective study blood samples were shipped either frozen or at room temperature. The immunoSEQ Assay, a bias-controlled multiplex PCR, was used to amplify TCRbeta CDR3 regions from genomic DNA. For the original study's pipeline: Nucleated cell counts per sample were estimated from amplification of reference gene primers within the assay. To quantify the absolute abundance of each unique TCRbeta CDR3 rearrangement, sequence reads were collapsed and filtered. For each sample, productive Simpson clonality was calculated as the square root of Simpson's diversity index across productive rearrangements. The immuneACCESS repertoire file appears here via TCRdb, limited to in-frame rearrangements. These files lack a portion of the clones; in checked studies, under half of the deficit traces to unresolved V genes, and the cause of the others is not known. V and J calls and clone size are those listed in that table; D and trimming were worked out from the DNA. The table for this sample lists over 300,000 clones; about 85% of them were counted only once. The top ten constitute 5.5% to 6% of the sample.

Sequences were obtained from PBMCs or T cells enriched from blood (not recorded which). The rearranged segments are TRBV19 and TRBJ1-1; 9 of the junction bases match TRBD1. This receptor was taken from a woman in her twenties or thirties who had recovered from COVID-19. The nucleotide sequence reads TGTGCCAGCCGATGGGGACAGGGGAACACTGAAGCTTTCTTT. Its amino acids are CASRWGQGNTEAFF. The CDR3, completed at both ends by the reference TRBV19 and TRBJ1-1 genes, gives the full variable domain DGGITQSPKYLFRKEGQNVTLSCEQNLNHDAMYWYRQDPGQGLRLIYYSQIVNDFQKGDIAEGYSVSREKKESFPLTVTSAQKNPTAFYLCASRWGQGNTEAFFGQGTRLTVV.